The present entry profiles one TCR beta chain with its context. Antigen specificity is unknown. V lost 0 bases and J 0 bases, leaving 12 bases between the germline ends. The CDR3 runs 16 residues. Germline CDR1 is SGHRS and CDR2 is YFSETQ. The method was immunoSEQ multiplex PCR; TCRdb's version includes in-frame clones alone and lacks a portion of them. The table has some 130,000 clones, around nine tenths seen once. This sample was taken from a study of T cell responses to AZD1222 COVID-19 vaccine. Study outcomes and limitations: Baseline serostatus was positive in only five to seven AZD1222 recipients. Elevations in Spike-specific TCR breadth and depth followed administration of two AZD1222 doses. White British people made up most donors, females outnumbered males, and clonal diversity was possibly underestimated.

The sample was peripheral blood, taken on day 0 of AZD1222 vaccination. The rearrangement joins TRBV5-1 to TRBJ1-1; D is ambiguous. The sequence was obtained from an adult in good health. CDR3 bases: TGCGCCAGCAGCTTGGGTGTTGGGGTCATGAACACTGAAGCTTTCTTT. It codes for CASSLGVGVMNTEAFF.